These 26 T cell receptor beta chains originate from one sample sequenced in a study of radiotherapy plus CTLA-4 blockade in lung cancer. Repertoires were generated with immunoSEQ multiplex PCR, while TCRdb's copy carries only in-frame clones and drops some. Of some 90,000 clones listed, around four fifths are singletons. Specimen: peripheral blood, collected from a patient treated with radiotherapy plus ipilimumab. Receptors were obtained from a human donor with non-small cell lung cancer who had stable disease on radiotherapy plus ipilimumab.

CDR3 amino acids: CASSVGDDGQPQHF. The CDR3 coding sequence is TGTGCCAGCAGCGTAGGGGACGATGGTCAGCCCCAGCATTTT. The gene calls are TRBV9 and TRBJ1-5, with a possible D match to TRBD1 (5 bases). Germline CDR1 SGDLS, CDR2 YYNGEE. V was trimmed by 0 bases and J by 6 bases, leaving 10 bases between them. This CDR3 region has 14 residues. The complete variable domain, with remaining parts taken from reference TRBV9 and TRBJ1-5, reads DSGVTQTPKHLITATGQRVTLRCSPRSGDLSVYWYQQSLDQGLQFLIQYYNGEERAKGNILERFSAQQFPDLHSELNLSSLELGDSALYFCASSVGDDGQPQHFGDGTRLSIL.

V is TRBV27 and J is TRBJ1-5, with D unclear. V lost 5 bases and J lost 0, with 5 bases in between. The CDR3 totals 13 residues. Germline lookup yields CDR1 MNHEY and CDR2 SMNVEV (reference sequence). The DNA of the CDR3 is TGTGCCAGCAGTACCTATAGCAATCAGCCCCAGCATTTT. This codes for CASSTYSNQPQHF.

There are a few counts of this clone. The chain joins TRBV28 to TRBJ1-5; no definite D call. V lost 6 bases to trimming and J lost 9 bases, with 12 bases between them. The V gene's germline CDR1 is MDHEN and CDR2 SYDVKM. This CDR3 has 12 amino acids. Written as DNA, the CDR3 is TGTGCCAGCAGAACACAAATCCGGCCCCAGCATTTT. Residues: CASRTQIRPQHF.

The chain couples TRBV11-3 to TRBJ2-1, with unresolved D. V was shortened by 3 bases and J by 9 bases, with 12 bases between the two germline ends. This CDR3 spans 13 amino acids. CDR1 is SGHNT and CDR2 is YENEEA in the germline V gene. The CDR3, as DNA: TGTGCCAGCAGCTTGGACCCCCTATCTGAGCAGTTCTTC. Translating gives CASSLDPLSEQFF.

This clone was picked up one time. This rearrangement joins TRBV19 to TRBJ2-5; D is unresolved. This CDR3 is 15 amino acids long. V was trimmed by 2 bases and J by 0 bases, leaving 10 bases between them. The germline V gene encodes CDR1 LNHDA and CDR2 SQIVND (reference sequence). Here the CDR3 reads CASSIYRSNQETQYF. CDR3 DNA sequence: TGTGCCAGTAGTATATACAGATCTAACCAAGAGACCCAGTACTTC.

The chain is built from TRBV29-1 and TRBJ2-7; 12 bases align to TRBD2. V lost 6 bases and J lost 0; bases outside the gene matches: 6. The CDR3 is 15 amino acids. Germline V gene lookup returns CDR1 SQVTM and CDR2 ANQGSEA. The CDR3 protein is CSVAPGLAGSYEQYF. The CDR3 coding sequence is TGCAGCGTGGCACCGGGACTAGCGGGCTCCTACGAGCAGTACTTC.

The J gene is TRBJ2-1, the V gene TRBV5-5; 8 bases fit TRBD1. Germline assignment: CDR1 SGHKS and CDR2 YYEKEE (reference sequence). This CDR3 spans 15 amino acids. The ends lost 0 bases at V and 2 bases at J; junction bases unmatched: 1. DNA for the CDR3: TGTGCCAGCAGCTTGGGGACAGGGCCCTACAATGAGCAGTTCTTC. Translating gives CASSLGTGPYNEQFF.

V is TRBV4-1 and J is TRBJ2-5; 12 bases fit TRBD1. Trimming removed 5 bases from V and 1 base from J; junction bases left unmatched: 5. This CDR3 comprises 16 residues. The germline V gene encodes CDR1 MGHRA and CDR2 YSYEKL. For the CDR3, the DNA is TGCGCCAGCAGCAAGGGACAGGGGGCGGTCCAAGAGACCCAGTACTTC. This translates into CASSKGQGAVQETQYF.

There are a few counts of this clone. V gene TRBV4-2 combines with J gene TRBJ1-6; perhaps TRBD1 as D (5 bases). V was trimmed by 0 bases and J by 7 bases, leaving 10 bases between them. CDR3 length equals 15 residues. CDR1 is LGHNA and CDR2 is YNFKEQ in the germline V gene. The CDR3 spells CASSQETVANSPLHF. Here the CDR3 DNA reads TGTGCCAGCAGCCAAGAGACAGTTGCAAATTCACCCCTCCACTTT.

The V and J genes are TRBV11-2 and TRBJ1-5; the D is unclear. Between the trimmed V and J ends, which lost 0 bases and 7 bases, there was a span of 13 bases. The CDR3 is 15 residues long. Per the germline V gene, CDR1 is SGHAT and CDR2 is FQNNGV. The DNA for the CDR3 is TGTGCCAGCAGCTTAGATTGGACCTCCGGACAGCCCCAGCATTTT. Translation gives CASSLDWTSGQPQHF.

V and J are TRBV5-1 and TRBJ1-1; no firm D call. V was clipped by 0 bases and J by 5 bases, with 14 bases between them. The germline V gene encodes CDR1 SGHRS and CDR2 YFSETQ. The CDR3 sequence is 15 residues long. The CDR3 coding sequence is TGCGCCAGCAGCTTGGCAGGTAATTTGGGAACTGAAGCTTTCTTT. It is translated as CASSLAGNLGTEAFF.

V and J are TRBV30 and TRBJ2-1; D gene unclear. With 1 base removed from V and 5 bases from J, the gap between germline ends came to 12 bases. There are 14 residues in the CDR3. Germline loops: CDR1 GTSNPN, CDR2 SVGIG (reference sequence). The CDR3 region has the DNA TGTGCCTGGAGTGCCTCCCCAGCCGACAATGAGCAGTTCTTC. The encoded protein is CAWSASPADNEQFF.

The CDR3 DNA reads as TGTGCCTGGAGTGTATTCGGTATTGGGGACGAGCAGTACTTC. Translation: CAWSVFGIGDEQYF. J is TRBJ2-7 and V is TRBV30; D is undetermined. V was shortened by 0 bases and J by 5 bases, with 14 bases between the two germline ends. The CDR3 spans 14 residues. CDR1 GTSNPN and CDR2 SVGIG come from the germline V gene (reference sequence). The complete variable domain, with remaining parts taken from reference TRBV30 and TRBJ2-7, reads SQTIHQWPATLVQPVGSPLSLECTVEGTSNPNLYWYRQAAGRGLQLLFYSVGIGQISSEVPQNLSASRPQDRQFILSSKKLLLSDSGFYLCAWSVFGIGDEQYFGPGTRLTVT.

This clone was seen a handful of times. The chain carries TRBV5-4 and TRBJ2-3; 7 bases are a match to TRBD2. CDR3 length equals 16 residues. Germline assignment: CDR1 SGHNT and CDR2 YYREEE (reference sequence). Trimming cost V 3 bases and J 1 base; bases outside gene matches: 8. Here the CDR3 DNA reads TGTGCCAGCAGCTCTGGGTTGGGGGGGGGCACAGATACGCAGTATTTT. Encoded protein: CASSSGLGGGTDTQYF.

This clone came up a few times. This chain connects TRBV10-3 to TRBJ2-1; D possibly corresponds to TRBD2 (5 bases). V was trimmed by 3 bases and J by 4 bases, leaving 10 bases between them. This CDR3 region has 14 residues. Germline CDR1 reads ENHRY; CDR2 reads SYGVKD. CDR3: CAISEAADYNEQFF. CDR3 sequence (DNA): TGTGCCATCAGTGAAGCGGCGGATTACAATGAGCAGTTCTTC.

The chain couples TRBV7-8 to TRBJ2-4, with D hard to call. V was clipped by 2 bases and J by 8 bases, with 4 bases between them. Per germline, CDR1 SGHVS and CDR2 FQNEAQ. The CDR3 is made up of 11 amino acids. The CDR3 DNA reads TGTGCCAGCAGCTTAAGGGACATTCAGTACTTC. It encodes CASSLRDIQYF. The full variable domain, completed using reference TRBV7-8 and TRBJ2-4, is GAGVSQSPRYKVAKRGQDVALRCDPISGHVSLFWYQQALGQGPEFLTYFQNEAQLDKSGLPSDRFFAERPEGSVSTLKIQRTQQEDSAVYLCASSLRDIQYFGAGTRLSVL.

This clone appeared a single time. The V call is TRBV6-5, the J call TRBJ1-6; D may be TRBD1 (6 bases). Germline V gene sequence: CDR1 MNHEY, CDR2 SVGAGI. There are 12 residues in the CDR3. Trimming took off 2 bases at V and 13 bases at J, with 9 bases between the two ends. CDR3 nucleotide sequence: TGTGCCAGCAGTTACCGCGGACAGCCCCTCCACTTT. Amino acids: CASSYRGQPLHF.

A few counts support this clone. V usage is TRBV19 and J usage is TRBJ1-1, with D possibly being TRBD1 (5 bases). The germline V gene has CDR1 LNHDA and CDR2 SQIVND (reference sequence). The CDR3 runs to 15 residues. The V and J ends lost 1 base and 2 bases respectively, with 11 bases between them. The CDR3 region is CASSIVGTKNTEAFF. CDR3 nucleotides: TGTGCCAGTAGTATAGTTGGGACCAAAAACACTGAAGCTTTCTTT.

As concerns this clone: One end of the junction varies from germline; a read error may be responsible. CDR3 coding DNA: TGTGCCAGCACCCCTGGACAGGGAAAAAGCTATGGCTACATCTTC. This codes for CASTPGQGKSYGYIF. The chain employs TRBV28 and TRBJ1-2; 8 bases fit TRBD1. This CDR3 is built from 15 residues. The germline V gene encodes CDR1 MDHEN and CDR2 SYDVKM.

This chain's CDR3 is CASSLLGAEIDEKLFF. CDR3 sequence (DNA): TGTGCCAGCAGCTTACTGGGGGCGGAAATCGATGAAAAACTGTTTTTT. V is TRBV7-6 and J is TRBJ1-4, with a tentative D call TRBD1 (6 bases). The CDR3 contains 16 residues. CDR1 and CDR2 from the germline V gene are SGHVS and FNYEAQ. The V end lost 2 bases, the J end lost 6 bases, and 16 bases lay between the germline ends.

This rearrangement joins TRBV6-6 to TRBJ2-3; TRBD2 agrees at 9 bases. Per the germline V gene, CDR1 is MNHNY and CDR2 is SVGAGI (reference sequence). The CDR3 length is 13 residues. V dropped 8 bases and J dropped 6; count of bases not matched to a gene: 6. The CDR3 loop reads CASRSGTSDTQYF. CDR3 DNA: TGTGCCAGCCGATCCGGGACTAGCGATACGCAGTATTTT.

The gene calls are TRBV28 and TRBJ1-1; TRBD1 matches at 9 bases. From germline, CDR1 is MDHEN and CDR2 SYDVKM. V lost 6 bases and J lost 5; bases outside the gene matches: 16. CDR3 length equals 17 residues. The CDR3 sequence is CASRPSGTGTRGTEAFF. The CDR3 nucleotides read TGTGCCAGCAGACCCTCTGGGACAGGGACTAGGGGGACTGAAGCTTTCTTT.

V gene TRBV19 combines with J gene TRBJ2-4; D ambiguous. Germline V gives CDR1 LNHDA, CDR2 SQIVND (reference sequence). V lost 2 bases, J lost 5 bases, and 10 bases lay in between. The CDR3 loop spans 14 amino acids. The CDR3 nucleotides are TGTGCCAGTAGTATAAGGGTTCAGGAAAACATTCAGTACTTC. Its protein is CASSIRVQENIQYF.

This clone was seen only a few times. The chain is built from TRBV6-6 and TRBJ2-7, with TRBD2 identical over 12 bases. V was pared by 4 bases and J by 4 bases, with 5 bases of the junction left unmatched. This CDR3 has 15 amino acids. Germline values: CDR1 MNHNY, CDR2 SVGAGI (reference sequence). CDR3 loop: CASSSLTSGGYEQYF. Written as DNA, the CDR3 is TGTGCCAGCAGTTCCCTGACTAGCGGGGGTTACGAGCAGTACTTC.

This clone was observed a handful of times. V gene TRBV10-3 combines with J gene TRBJ2-7; no reliable D call. Germline V CDR1 and CDR2: ENHRY, SYGVKD. V was cut by 4 bases and J by 7 bases, with 11 bases left in between. CDR3 length: 12 amino acids. The DNA of the CDR3 is TGTGCCATCAGTGGGACCCGCCCGGAGCAGTACTTC. Its translation is CAISGTRPEQYF.

The chain has TRBV16 and TRBJ2-1; 7 nucleotides line up with TRBD2. The V gene end was trimmed by 10 bases and the J gene end by 7 bases; junction bases not matched to a gene: 16. Germline assignment: CDR1 KGHSY and CDR2 FQNENV. The CDR3 length is 15 residues. CDR3 in amino acids: CAISGGDMSPNEQFF. CDR3 nucleotides: TGTGCCATCTCGGGGGGTGACATGTCCCCAAATGAGCAGTTCTTC.